A selection of T cell receptor beta chains follows, all from one sample in a study of blood T cell repertoires in COVID-19. Here immunoSEQ multiplex PCR was the method, and the copy in TCRdb shows in-frame clones only, minus some. The sample holds about 170,000 clones, 82% seen once. Material for sequencing was peripheral blood. These receptors came from a woman in her forties with COVID-19, enrolled during active disease. Each CDR3 is given with its conserved first and last residue. A D gene is named only where the DNA matches it firmly. Clone size is not always given. Where it is, it says once, few, many or a class for expanded clones.

clone_size j_call v_call d_call cdr3_aa cdr3_nt
NA TRBJ1-5 TRBV6-2/TRBV6-3 NA CASSPRGRQPQHF TGTGCCAGCAGCCCCCGAGGGAGGCAGCCCCAGCATTTT
NA TRBJ2-3 TRBV5-4 TRBD1 CASSGGQGARTDTQYF TGTGCCAGCAGCGGAGGACAGGGGGCACGCACAGATACGCAGTATTTT
NA TRBJ1-1 TRBV5-6 NA CASSPLMRGEAFF TGTGCCAGCAGCCCTCTAATGCGGGGTGAAGCTTTCTTT
NA TRBJ1-5 TRBV21-1 NA CASSKWPDNLSNQPQHF TGTGCCAGCAGCAAATGGCCGGACAACCTTAGCAATCAGCCCCAGCATTTT
few TRBJ1-1 TRBV4-2 NA CASSHKGGVNTEAFF TGTGCCAGCAGCCATAAGGGGGGGGTGAACACTGAAGCTTTCTTT
NA TRBJ1-6 TRBV7-2 TRBD1 CASSFFGTGVSPLHF TGTGCCAGCAGCTTTTTCGGGACAGGGGTCTCACCCCTCCACTTT
NA TRBJ2-2 TRBV5-1 NA CASSLADYRNTGELFF TGCGCCAGCAGCTTGGCGGACTACAGGAACACCGGGGAGCTGTTTTTT
NA TRBJ2-3 TRBV12-3/TRBV12-4 NA CASRTGDTQYF TGTGCCAGCAGGACCGGGGATACGCAGTATTTT
NA TRBJ1-1 TRBV30 NA CAWSVRYDRNTEAFF TGTGCCTGGAGTGTACGTTATGACAGGAACACTGAAGCTTTCTTT
few TRBJ2-1 TRBV11-2 TRBD2 CASSPRLAGMGSYNEQFF TGTGCCAGCAGTCCACGACTAGCGGGGATGGGCTCCTACAATGAGCAGTTCTTC
NA TRBJ1-1 TRBV10-3 NA CAISDRVNTEAFF TGTGCCATCAGTGACAGGGTGAACACTGAAGCTTTCTTT
NA TRBJ1-1 TRBV12-3/TRBV12-4 NA CASSLGAVTEAFF TGTGCCAGCAGTTTAGGGGCTGTCACTGAAGCTTTCTTT
NA TRBJ1-6 TRBV15 TRBD1 CATSRVTGAWVVENSPLHF TGTGCCACCAGCAGAGTCACAGGGGCTTGGGTTGTGGAAAATTCACCCCTCCACTTT
once TRBJ2-2 TRBV10-2 TRBD1 CASRDREAGELFF TGCGCCAGCAGGGACAGGGAGGCCGGGGAGCTGTTTTTT
NA TRBJ1-2 TRBV5-1 NA CASSLAGGVGYGYTF TGCGCCAGCAGCTTGGCGGGGGGTGTTGGCTATGGCTACACCTTC
few TRBJ2-7 TRBV28 TRBD1 CASRPQGQSKPYEQYF TGTGCCAGCAGACCCCAGGGACAGTCCAAGCCCTACGAGCAGTACTTC
NA TRBJ2-5 TRBV10-3 TRBD2 CAISFLAGKETQYF TGTGCCATCTCCTTTCTAGCGGGGAAAGAGACCCAGTACTTC
NA TRBJ1-2 TRBV19 NA CASREQGHGYTF TGTGCCAGTAGAGAACAGGGCCATGGCTACACCTTC
NA TRBJ2-1 TRBV18 TRBD2 CASSTGLAGGNEQFF TGTGCCAGCTCGACGGGACTAGCGGGAGGCAATGAGCAGTTCTTC
NA TRBJ1-4 TRBV28 TRBD1 CASSLGGQGREKLFF TGTGCCAGCAGTTTGGGGGGACAGGGCCGAGAAAAACTGTTTTTT
few TRBJ1-5 TRBV19 NA CASSIGLRGQPQHF TGTGCCAGTAGTATTGGCCTTCGAGGGCAGCCCCAGCATTTT
NA TRBJ1-2 TRBV19 NA CASTSKSGIYGYTF TGTGCCAGTACCTCTAAATCGGGGATTTATGGCTACACCTTC
NA TRBJ2-7 TRBV27 TRBD1 CASSLMGTGEQYF TGTGCCAGCAGTTTAATGGGGACAGGCGAGCAGTACTTC
NA TRBJ2-1 TRBV25-1 NA CASSERGNSYNEQFF TGTGCCAGCAGTGAAAGAGGGAATTCCTACAATGAGCAGTTCTTC
NA TRBJ2-3 TRBV29-1 NA CSVVGGIPQYF TGCAGCGTTGTCGGCGGGATTCCGCAGTATTTT
NA TRBJ2-2 TRBV5-8 NA CASSLLSSTGSTGELFF TGTGCCAGCAGCTTGTTATCGTCGACGGGTAGTACCGGGGAGCTGTTTTTT
few TRBJ2-3 TRBV7-9 TRBD2 CASSSKLAGDTQYF TGTGCCAGCAGCTCCAAACTAGCGGGAGATACGCAGTATTTT
NA TRBJ2-1 TRBV19 TRBD2 CASSRLAGGMYEQFF TGTGCCAGTAGTAGACTAGCGGGAGGTATGTATGAGCAGTTCTTC
NA TRBJ1-2 TRBV18 NA CASSPEPGAHGYTF TGTGCCAGCTCACCAGAACCGGGAGCCCATGGCTACACCTTC
once TRBJ2-2 TRBV30 TRBD1 CAWSRVTGVIGELFF TGTGCCTGGAGTAGGGTGACAGGGGTGATTGGGGAGCTGTTTTTT
NA TRBJ1-2 TRBV29-1 NA CSVDLSYGYTF TGCAGCGTTGACCTCAGCTATGGCTACACCTTC
NA TRBJ2-5 TRBV7-9 NA CASSFSRGAGRSIQETQYF TGTGCCAGCAGCTTCTCACGCGGGGCGGGCCGGAGTATTCAAGAGACCCAGTACTTC
NA TRBJ1-2 TRBV18 NA CASSPPVPTAHGGGYTF TGTGCCAGCTCACCACCAGTTCCGACAGCTCACGGGGGTGGCTACACCTTC
once TRBJ1-1 TRBV30 NA CAWSTQGNTEAFF TGTGCCTGGAGTACGCAGGGTAACACTGAAGCTTTCTTT
NA TRBJ2-1 TRBV5-1 TRBD2 CASSLTGAGDEQFF TGCGCCAGCAGCTTAACCGGTGCGGGAGATGAGCAGTTCTTC
NA TRBJ2-3 TRBV2 TRBD1 CASRPGTGPIVTDTQYF TGTGCCAGCCGTCCCGGGACAGGACCTATAGTCACAGATACGCAGTATTTT
NA TRBJ2-3 TRBV2 NA CAVMGADTQYF TGTGCCGTCATGGGAGCAGATACGCAGTATTTT
NA TRBJ2-1 TRBV5-4 TRBD1 CASSFPGTGVSEQFF TGTGCCAGCAGCTTTCCCGGGACAGGGGTTAGCGAGCAGTTCTTC
NA TRBJ2-7 TRBV3-1/TRBV3-2 TRBD1 CASSRRQGSYEQYF TGTGCCAGCAGCCGCCGACAGGGCTCCTACGAGCAGTACTTC
NA TRBJ2-7 TRBV7-2 TRBD2 CASSPPTSRINEQYF TGTGCCAGCAGCCCTCCGACTAGCCGAATCAACGAGCAGTACTTC
NA TRBJ2-5 TRBV5-4 NA CASSLVGLPEGGTQYF TGTGCCAGCAGCTTGGTGGGACTACCGGAAGGGGGGACCCAGTACTTC
NA TRBJ2-3 TRBV7-9 NA CASSLGIRAGKGADTQYF TGTGCCAGCAGCTTAGGAATAAGGGCCGGCAAGGGGGCAGATACGCAGTATTTT
NA TRBJ2-1 TRBV2 NA CASSAQFPSYNEQFF TGTGCCAGCAGTGCTCAGTTCCCGTCCTACAATGAGCAGTTCTTC
NA TRBJ1-6 TRBV7-3 NA CASSLGPGINSPLHF TGTGCCAGCAGCTTAGGGCCAGGGATCAATTCACCCCTCCACTTT
NA TRBJ2-1 TRBV27 TRBD2 CASSPATGLAAGRSQFF TGTGCCAGCAGTCCCGCCACGGGACTAGCGGCGGGGCGTTCGCAGTTCTTC
many TRBJ1-3 TRBV27 NA CASSFSRGNTIYF TGTGCCAGCAGTTTTTCGAGGGGAAACACCATATATTTT
once TRBJ2-1 TRBV28 NA CASSQLTGTSYNEQFF TGTGCCAGCAGTCAATTGACAGGTACCTCCTACAATGAGCAGTTCTTC
NA TRBJ2-5 TRBV4-1 TRBD1 CASSTLDRGQTQYF TGCGCCAGCAGCACTCTGGACAGGGGGCAGACCCAGTACTTC
NA TRBJ2-1 TRBV4-1 TRBD2 CASSQDGASGRRQFF TGCGCCAGCAGCCAAGATGGGGCTAGCGGGAGGCGGCAGTTCTTC
NA TRBJ2-5 TRBV7-3 TRBD2 CASSPQGLASETQYF TGTGCCAGCAGCCCCCAAGGACTAGCGTCGGAGACCCAGTACTTC